These T cell receptor beta chains were read from a single sample in a study of T cells in Graves' hyperthyroidism and ophthalmopathy. One entry per CDR3 protein results from TCRdb running MiXCR on the multiplex PCR reads. The table records about 37,000 distinct CDR3 sequences, around 56% of them present only once. Material for sequencing was blood. The receptor set was obtained from a man between 35 and 55 years old with Graves' ophthalmopathy. CDR3s include the opening cysteine and the closing phenylalanine or tryptophan. A D gene is named only where the DNA matches it firmly. A row's size may be missing; if present it is once, few, many or a size class.

v_gene	d_gene	j_gene	abundance	CDR3nt	CDR3aa
TRBV6-5	TRBD1	TRBJ2-7	.	TGTGACAGCAGCCCGGGACAGAGAATGTACTTC	CDSSPGQRMYF
TRBV7-3	.	TRBJ1-1	many	TGTGCCAGCAGCTTCCAGGGGAACACTGAAGCTTTCTTT	CASSFQGNTEAFF
TRBV24-1	TRBD1	TRBJ1-5	many	TGTGCCACCAGTGATTCCGGGACAGGGGCCGGGCAGCCCCAGCATTTT	CATSDSGTGAGQPQHF
TRBV19	.	TRBJ2-7	medium-sized	TGTGCCAGTAAGGTGGCAGTCGCCTCCTACGAGCAGTACTTC	CASKVAVASYEQYF
TRBV12-3/TRBV12-4	.	TRBJ2-5	many	TGTGCCAGCAGTTTAAACCCGGAGGGAGAGACCCAGTACTTC	CASSLNPEGETQYF
TRBV20-1	.	TRBJ2-2	.	TGCAGTGCCCTCTTGAGAGGGAGCACCGGGGAGCTGTTTTTT	CSALLRGSTGELFF
TRBV20-1	TRBD1	TRBJ1-5	once	TGCAGTGCTAGAGTGAGGACAGGGGAAACTCAGCCCCAGCATTTT	CSARVRTGETQPQHF
TRBV5-1	.	TRBJ1-2	.	TGCGCCAGCAGCCAGCCGGGACAAGGGAACCACACCTTC	CASSQPGQGNHTF
TRBV6-4	.	TRBJ2-5	.	TGTGCCAGCAGTGACAGGGGCGGGGAGACCCAGTACTTC	CASSDRGGETQYF
TRBV7-2	.	TRBJ2-7	many	TGTGCCTGCAGCCGTAGGGAAGAGCAGTACTTC	CACSRREEQYF
TRBV12-3/TRBV12-4	.	TRBJ1-6	.	TGTGCCAGCAGCCTCTCTTGGAATTCACCCCTCCACTTT	CASSLSWNSPLHF
TRBV7-9	TRBD1	TRBJ1-4	.	TGTGCCAGCAGCTTATCGGGCAGGGGGCGCCTTAATGAAAAACTGTTTTTT	CASSLSGRGRLNEKLFF
TRBV20-1	.	TRBJ1-6	medium-sized	TGCAGTGCTCGGCCCCCAATTGGCAATTCACCCCTCCACTTT	CSARPPIGNSPLHF
TRBV19	TRBD1	TRBJ1-2	medium-sized	TGTGCCAGTAGGAGCTGGGACAGGACCTATGGCTACACCTTC	CASRSWDRTYGYTF
TRBV2	.	TRBJ1-1	medium-sized	TGTGCCAGCAGTGAAGGAGGTGAAGCTTTCTTT	CASSEGGEAFF
TRBV19	TRBD1	TRBJ2-7	many	TGTGCCAGTAGTCATACCGGGACAGGGGCCTACGAGCAGTACTTC	CASSHTGTGAYEQYF
TRBV5-1	.	TRBJ2-1	.	TGCGCCAGCAGCGAAAACGAAGGTGATGAGCAGTTCTTC	CASSENEGDEQFF
TRBV10-3	TRBD1	TRBJ2-7	.	TGTGCCATCAGTGACCCACAGGGGACAACATCCTACGAGCAGTACTTC	CAISDPQGTTSYEQYF
TRBV5-1	TRBD1	TRBJ1-1	.	TGCGCCAGCAGCTTGGACCAGGGGGCCGTGAGCACTGAAGCTGTCTTT	CASSLDQGAVSTEAVF
TRBV20-1	TRBD1	TRBJ1-2	.	TGCAGTGCTAGTGTACGGGACAGCTCCGGCTACACCTTC	CSASVRDSSGYTF
TRBV29-1	TRBD1	TRBJ1-5	.	TGCAGCGTTACGACAGGGGGCCAGCCCCAGCATTTT	CSVTTGGQPQHF
TRBV2	.	TRBJ2-1	.	TGTGCCAGCAGTGAGCGGGACGGGGAGAGGGGTGAGCAGTTCTTC	CASSERDGERGEQFF
TRBV28	.	TRBJ2-7	.	TGTGCCAGCAGGACAGGACCCACCCACGAGCTGTACTTC	CASRTGPTHELYF
TRBV5-1	TRBD1	TRBJ2-3	many	TGCGCCAGCAGCTCCGGGACAGGGGGCGAAGATACGCAGTATTTT	CASSSGTGGEDTQYF
TRBV20-1	.	TRBJ2-2	.	TGCAGTGCTAGAGTTAATAGCATCAAAACCAGGAAGCTGTTTTTT	CSARVNSIKTRKLFF
TRBV25-1	.	TRBJ2-7	.	.	CASSFYICSARDLLDRPYEQYF
TRBV7-2	.	TRBJ2-5	.	TGTGCCAGCAGCTTAGCCGTCGGAGAGACCCAGTACTTC	CASSLAVGETQYF
TRBV7-2	.	TRBJ2-7	.	TGTGCCAGCAGCTTGAGCCCCCAGTACGAGTGGTACTTC	CASSLSPQYEWYF
TRBV15	.	TRBJ2-1	medium-sized	TGTGCCACCAGCAGGAATGAGCAGTTCTTC	CATSRNEQFF
TRBV24-1	TRBD1	TRBJ2-3	.	TGTGCCACCAGTGATCGACAGGGGACAGATACGCAGTATTTT	CATSDRQGTDTQYF
TRBV5-4	TRBD2	TRBJ2-1	many	TGTGCCAGCAGCTTAGGTCTAGCGGGACCTTACAATGAGCAGTTCTTC	CASSLGLAGPYNEQFF
TRBV9	.	TRBJ2-1	.	TGTGCCAGCAGCGAGGCCAAGGGGAGAGGAGATACGCAGTTCTTC	CASSEAKGRGDTQFF
TRBV19	TRBD2	TRBJ2-1	.	TGTGCCAGTAGCCTTATACGCGGGAGGTCCTACAATGAGCAGTTCTTC	CASSLIRGRSYNEQFF
TRBV29-1	.	TRBJ2-1	.	TGCAGCGCACCCTCACCCTCGGGTCATGAGCAGTTCTTC	CSAPSPSGHEQFF
TRBV3-1	TRBD1	TRBJ2-5	few	TGTGCCAGCAGCCAAGTACACAGGGGGGAAGAGACCCAGTACTTC	CASSQVHRGEETQYF
TRBV11-1	.	TRBJ2-7	.	TGTGCCAGCAGCTTAGGAACTAGCAGGGTCTACGAGCAGTACTTC	CASSLGTSRVYEQYF